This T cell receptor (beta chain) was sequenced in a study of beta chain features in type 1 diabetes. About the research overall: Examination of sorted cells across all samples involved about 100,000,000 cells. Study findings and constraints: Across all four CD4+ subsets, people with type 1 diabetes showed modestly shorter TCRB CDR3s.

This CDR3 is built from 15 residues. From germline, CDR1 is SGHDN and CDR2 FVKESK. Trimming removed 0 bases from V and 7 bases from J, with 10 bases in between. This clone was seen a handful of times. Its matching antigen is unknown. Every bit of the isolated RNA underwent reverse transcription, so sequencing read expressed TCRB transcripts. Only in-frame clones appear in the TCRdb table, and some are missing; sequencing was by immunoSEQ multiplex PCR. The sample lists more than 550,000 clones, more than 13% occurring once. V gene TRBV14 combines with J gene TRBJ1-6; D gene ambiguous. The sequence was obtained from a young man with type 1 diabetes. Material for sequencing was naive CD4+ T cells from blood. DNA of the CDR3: TGTGCCAGCAGCCAAGATCAGGCGGGAAATTCACCCCTCCACTTT. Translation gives CASSQDQAGNSPLHF.